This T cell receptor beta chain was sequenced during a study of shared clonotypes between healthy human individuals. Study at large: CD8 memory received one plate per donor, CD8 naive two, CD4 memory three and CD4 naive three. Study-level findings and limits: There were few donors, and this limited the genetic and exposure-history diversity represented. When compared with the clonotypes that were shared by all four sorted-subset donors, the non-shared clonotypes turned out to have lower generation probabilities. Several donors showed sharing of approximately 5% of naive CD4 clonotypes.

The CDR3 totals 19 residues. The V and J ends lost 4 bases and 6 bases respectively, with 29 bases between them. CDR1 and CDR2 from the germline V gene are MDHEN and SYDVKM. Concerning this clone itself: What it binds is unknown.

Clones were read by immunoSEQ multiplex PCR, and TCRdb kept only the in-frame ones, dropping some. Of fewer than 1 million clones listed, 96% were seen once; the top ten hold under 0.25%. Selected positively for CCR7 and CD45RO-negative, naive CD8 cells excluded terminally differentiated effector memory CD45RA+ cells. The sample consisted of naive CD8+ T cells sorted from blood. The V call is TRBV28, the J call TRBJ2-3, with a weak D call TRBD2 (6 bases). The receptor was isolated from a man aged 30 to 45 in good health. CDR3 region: CASSSLLGERLGGADTQYF. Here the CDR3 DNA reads TGTGCCAGCAGTTCCCTCCTGGGTGAGAGACTAGGCGGCGCGGATACGCAGTATTTT. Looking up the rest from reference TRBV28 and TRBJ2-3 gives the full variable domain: DVKVTQSSRYLVKRTGEKVFLECVQDMDHENMFWYRQDPGLGLRLIYFSYDVKMKEKGDIPEGYSVSREKKERFSLILESASTNQTSMYLCASSSLLGERLGGADTQYFGPGTRLTVL.